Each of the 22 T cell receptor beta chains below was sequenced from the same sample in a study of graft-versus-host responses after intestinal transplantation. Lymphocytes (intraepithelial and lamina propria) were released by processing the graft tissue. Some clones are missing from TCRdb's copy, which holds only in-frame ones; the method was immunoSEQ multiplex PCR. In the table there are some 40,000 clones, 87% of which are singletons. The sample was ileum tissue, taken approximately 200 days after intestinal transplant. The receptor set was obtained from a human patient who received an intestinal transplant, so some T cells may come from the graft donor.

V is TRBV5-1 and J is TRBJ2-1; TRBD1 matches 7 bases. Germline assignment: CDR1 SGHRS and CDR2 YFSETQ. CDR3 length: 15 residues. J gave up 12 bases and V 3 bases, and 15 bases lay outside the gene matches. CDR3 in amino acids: CASSWGTELTPGQFF. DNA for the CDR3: TGCGCCAGCAGCTGGGGGACAGAACTTACCCCAGGGCAGTTCTTC. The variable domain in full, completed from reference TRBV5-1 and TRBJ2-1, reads KAGVTQTPRYLIKTRGQQVTLSCSPISGHRSVSWYQQTPGQGLQFLFEYFSETQRNKGNFPGRFSGRQFSNSRSEMNVSTLELGDSALYLCASSWGTELTPGQFFGPGTRLTVL.

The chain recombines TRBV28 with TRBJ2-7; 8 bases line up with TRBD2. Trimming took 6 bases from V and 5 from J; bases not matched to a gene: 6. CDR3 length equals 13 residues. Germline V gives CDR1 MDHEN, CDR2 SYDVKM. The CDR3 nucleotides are TGTGCCAGCAGACTCGGGACTAGGAACGAGCAGTACTTC. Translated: CASRLGTRNEQYF. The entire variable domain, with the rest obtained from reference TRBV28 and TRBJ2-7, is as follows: DVKVTQSSRYLVKRTGEKVFLECVQDMDHENMFWYRQDPGLGLRLIYFSYDVKMKEKGDIPEGYSVSREKKERFSLILESASTNQTSMYLCASRLGTRNEQYFGPGTRLTVT.

CDR3 in DNA: TGCGCCAGCAGCGATGGACTAAGCTACGAGCAGTACTTC. Translation: CASSDGLSYEQYF. The V and J genes are TRBV5-1 and TRBJ2-7; possible D gene TRBD2, 6 bases. CDR1 is SGHRS and CDR2 is YFSETQ in the germline V gene. Trimming removed 4 bases from V and 3 bases from J, with 11 bases in between. This CDR3 is built from 13 residues.

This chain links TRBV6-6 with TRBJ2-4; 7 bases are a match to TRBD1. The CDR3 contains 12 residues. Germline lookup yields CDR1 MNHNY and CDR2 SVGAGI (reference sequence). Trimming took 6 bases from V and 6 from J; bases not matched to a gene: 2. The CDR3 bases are TGTGCCAGCAGAACAGGGGCAAACATTCAGTACTTC. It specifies CASRTGANIQYF.

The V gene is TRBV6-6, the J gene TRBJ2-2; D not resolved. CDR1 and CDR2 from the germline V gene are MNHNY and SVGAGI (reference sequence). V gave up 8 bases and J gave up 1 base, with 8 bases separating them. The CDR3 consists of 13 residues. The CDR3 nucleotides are TGTGCCAGCCGAGTCGGGAACACCGGGGAGCTGTTTTTT. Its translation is CASRVGNTGELFF.

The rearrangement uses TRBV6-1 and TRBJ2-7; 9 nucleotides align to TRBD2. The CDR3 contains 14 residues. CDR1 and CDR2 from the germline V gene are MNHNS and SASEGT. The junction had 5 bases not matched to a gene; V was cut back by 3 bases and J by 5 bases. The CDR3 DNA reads TGTGCCAGCAGTGATGGCGGGGGGGGGAACGAGCAGTACTTC. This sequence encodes CASSDGGGGNEQYF.

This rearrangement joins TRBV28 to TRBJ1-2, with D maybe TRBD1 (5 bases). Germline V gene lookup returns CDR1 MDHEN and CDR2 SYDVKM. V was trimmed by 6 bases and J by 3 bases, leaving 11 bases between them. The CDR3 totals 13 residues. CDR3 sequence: CASRLARDYGYTF. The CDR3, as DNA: TGTGCCAGCAGACTTGCCAGGGACTATGGCTACACCTTC.

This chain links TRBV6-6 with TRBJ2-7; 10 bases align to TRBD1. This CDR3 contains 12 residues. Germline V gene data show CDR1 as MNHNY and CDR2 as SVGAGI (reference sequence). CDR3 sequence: CSGGTGVYEQYF. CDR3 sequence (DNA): TGTTCCGGGGGGACAGGGGTATACGAGCAGTACTTC.

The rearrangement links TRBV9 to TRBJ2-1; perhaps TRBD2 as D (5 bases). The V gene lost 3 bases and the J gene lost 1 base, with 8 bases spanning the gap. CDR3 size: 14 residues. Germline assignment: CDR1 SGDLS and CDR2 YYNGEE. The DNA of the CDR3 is TGTGCCAGCAGCGCGAGGGTGTCCTACAATGAGCAGTTCTTC. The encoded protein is CASSARVSYNEQFF. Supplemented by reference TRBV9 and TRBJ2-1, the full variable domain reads DSGVTQTPKHLITATGQRVTLRCSPRSGDLSVYWYQQSLDQGLQFLIQYYNGEERAKGNILERFSAQQFPDLHSELNLSSLELGDSALYFCASSARVSYNEQFFGPGTRLTVL.

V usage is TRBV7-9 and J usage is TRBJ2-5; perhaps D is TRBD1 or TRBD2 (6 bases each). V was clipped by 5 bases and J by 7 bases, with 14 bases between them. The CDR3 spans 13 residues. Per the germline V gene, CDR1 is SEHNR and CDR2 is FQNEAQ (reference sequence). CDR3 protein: CASSQDGGGTQYF. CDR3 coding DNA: TGTGCCAGCAGCCAGGACGGAGGGGGGACCCAGTACTTC.

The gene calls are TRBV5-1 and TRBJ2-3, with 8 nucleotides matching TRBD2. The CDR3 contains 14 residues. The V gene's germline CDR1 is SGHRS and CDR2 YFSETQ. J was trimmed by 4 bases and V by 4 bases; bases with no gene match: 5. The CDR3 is CASSTGLAADTQYF. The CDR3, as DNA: TGCGCCAGCAGCACAGGACTAGCCGCAGATACGCAGTATTTT.

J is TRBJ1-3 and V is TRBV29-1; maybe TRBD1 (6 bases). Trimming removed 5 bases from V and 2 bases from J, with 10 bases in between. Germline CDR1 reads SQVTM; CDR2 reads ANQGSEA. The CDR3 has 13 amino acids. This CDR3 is CSVIQGTGNTIYF. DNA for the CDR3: TGCAGCGTTATACAGGGAACTGGAAACACCATATATTTT.

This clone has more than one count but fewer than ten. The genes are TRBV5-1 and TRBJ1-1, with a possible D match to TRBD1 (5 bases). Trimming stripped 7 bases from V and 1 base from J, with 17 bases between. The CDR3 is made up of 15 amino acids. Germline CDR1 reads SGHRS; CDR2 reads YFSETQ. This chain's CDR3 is CASGQGGGGNTEAFF. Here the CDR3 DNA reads TGCGCCAGCGGCCAGGGAGGTGGAGGGAACACTGAAGCTTTCTTT.

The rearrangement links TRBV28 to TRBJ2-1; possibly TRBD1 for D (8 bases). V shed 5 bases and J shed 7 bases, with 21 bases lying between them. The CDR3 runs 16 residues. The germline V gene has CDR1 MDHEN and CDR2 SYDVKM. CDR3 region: CASSPRGREWENEQFF. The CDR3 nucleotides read TGTGCCAGCAGTCCCAGGGGGCGGGAGTGGGAGAATGAGCAGTTCTTC.

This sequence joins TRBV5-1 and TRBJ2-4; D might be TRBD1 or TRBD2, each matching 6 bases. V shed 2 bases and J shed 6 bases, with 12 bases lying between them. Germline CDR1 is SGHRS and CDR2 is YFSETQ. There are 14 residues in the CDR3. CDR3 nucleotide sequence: TGCGCCAGCAGCTTCTCACAGGGAGGAAACATTCAGTACTTC. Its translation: CASSFSQGGNIQYF.

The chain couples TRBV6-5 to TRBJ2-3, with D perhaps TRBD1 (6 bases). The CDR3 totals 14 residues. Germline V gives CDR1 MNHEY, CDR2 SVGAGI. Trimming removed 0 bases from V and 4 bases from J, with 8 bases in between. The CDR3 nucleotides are TGTGCCAGCAGTTACTCAGGGGGTGCAGATACGCAGTATTTT. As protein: CASSYSGGADTQYF.

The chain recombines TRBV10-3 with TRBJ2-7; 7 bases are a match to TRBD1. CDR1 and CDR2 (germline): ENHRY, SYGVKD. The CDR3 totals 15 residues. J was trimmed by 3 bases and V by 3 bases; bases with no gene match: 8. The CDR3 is CAISEWAGGYYEQYF. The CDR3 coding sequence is TGTGCCATCAGTGAATGGGCAGGGGGTTACTACGAGCAGTACTTC.

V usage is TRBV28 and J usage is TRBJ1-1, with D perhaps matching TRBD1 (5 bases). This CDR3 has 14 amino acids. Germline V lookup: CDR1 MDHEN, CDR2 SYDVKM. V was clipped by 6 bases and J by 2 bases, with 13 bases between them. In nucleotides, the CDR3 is TGTGCCAGCAGATTTCACACAGGTAACACTGAAGCTTTCTTT. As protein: CASRFHTGNTEAFF. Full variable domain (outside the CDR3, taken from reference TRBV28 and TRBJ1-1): DVKVTQSSRYLVKRTGEKVFLECVQDMDHENMFWYRQDPGLGLRLIYFSYDVKMKEKGDIPEGYSVSREKKERFSLILESASTNQTSMYLCASRFHTGNTEAFFGQGTRLTVV.

The CDR3 DNA sequence: TGTGCCAGCAGTCCCCCCGGGGGCCGAAGCACAGATACGCAGTATTTT. Residues: CASSPPGGRSTDTQYF. V is TRBV7-9 and J is TRBJ2-3; D may match TRBD1 or TRBD2 (6 bases each). CDR3 length: 16 amino acids. V lost 6 bases and J 0 bases, leaving 16 bases between the germline ends. CDR1 and CDR2 (germline): SEHNR, FQNEAQ (reference sequence).

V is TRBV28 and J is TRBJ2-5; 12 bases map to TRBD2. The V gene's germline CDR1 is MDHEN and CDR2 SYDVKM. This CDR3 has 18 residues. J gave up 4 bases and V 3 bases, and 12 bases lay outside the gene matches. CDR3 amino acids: CASSFQLAGGPDGETQYF. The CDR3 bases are TGTGCCAGCAGTTTTCAGCTAGCGGGGGGGCCGGATGGAGAGACCCAGTACTTC.

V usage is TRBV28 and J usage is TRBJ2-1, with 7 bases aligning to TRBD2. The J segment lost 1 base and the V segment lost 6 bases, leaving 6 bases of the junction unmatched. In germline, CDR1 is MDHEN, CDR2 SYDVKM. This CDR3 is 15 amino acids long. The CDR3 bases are TGTGCCAGCAGGAAGCTAGCGGTATCCTACAATGAGCAGTTCTTC. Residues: CASRKLAVSYNEQFF.

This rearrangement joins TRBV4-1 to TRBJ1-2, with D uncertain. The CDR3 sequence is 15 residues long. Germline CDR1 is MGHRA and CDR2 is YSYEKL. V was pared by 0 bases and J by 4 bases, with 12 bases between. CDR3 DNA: TGCGCCAGCAGCCAAGATTACAGAGGAGGCTATGGCTACACCTTC. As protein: CASSQDYRGGYGYTF.